The present T cell receptor (beta chain) was sequenced within a study of OX40 agonist ivuxolimab in advanced cancers. Study at large: Patients received intravenous ivuxolimab every 2 weeks at 0.01 to 10 mg/kg. Earlier treatment with anti-PD-1, anti-PD-L1 or anti-CTLA-4 was permitted, and under 50% had received some.

Turning to this clone: The antigen is not known.

The protocol was immunoSEQ multiplex PCR, while the TCRdb copy is restricted to in-frame clones and leaves out a portion. The data contain about 130,000 clones, less than 95% of them singletons. Baseline, cycle 4 day 1, and cycle 7 day 1 were the blood sampling points. The study, taken as a whole, reports: Some nonresponders also had low normalized T-cell clonal expansion.

This receptor was obtained from an adult with an advanced solid tumor such as melanoma, head and neck, liver or kidney cancer. The source was CD4+ or CD8+ T cells sorted from blood, collected in a trial of the OX40 agonist ivuxolimab.

In DNA form, the CDR3 reads TGTGCCAGTAGTGGTGGGCTAGCAGAGACCCAGTACTTC. It codes for CASSGGLAETQYF. The J gene is TRBJ2-5, the V gene TRBV19; D might be TRBD2 (5 bases). This CDR3 comprises 13 residues. Germline CDR1 and CDR2: LNHDA and SQIVND (reference sequence). V was cut by 5 bases and J by 4 bases, with 11 bases left in between. Full variable domain (remainder filled in from reference TRBV19 and TRBJ2-5): DGGITQSPKYLFRKEGQNVTLSCEQNLNHDAMYWYRQDPGQGLRLIYYSQIVNDFQKGDIAEGYSVSREKKESFPLTVTSAQKNPTAFYLCASSGGLAETQYFGPGTRLLVL.